This T cell receptor (beta chain) was captured by sequencing in a study of shared clonotypes between healthy human individuals. Study-wide results and caveats: Sharing across four donors was seen in 4% to 5.5% of naive CD4 clonotypes. The small donor group covered limited genetic and exposure diversity.

Germline CDR1 is SGHNT and CDR2 is YYREEE (reference sequence). The V and J ends lost 2 bases and 4 bases respectively, with 15 bases between them. The CDR3 totals 15 residues. With respect to this clone: What it binds is unknown.

Profiled with immunoSEQ multiplex PCR; TCRdb holds only in-frame clones, not every one. Here the sample spans about 2.4 million clones, approximately 94% being singletons. J is TRBJ2-5 and V is TRBV5-4, with no clear D. This sequence originates from a man aged 18-30 years in good health. Sample: naive CD4+ T cells sorted from blood. Subset indicated: CD45RA+ positively selected. CDR3: CASSFEPLWGETQYF. The DNA of the CDR3 is TGTGCCAGCAGCTTCGAGCCCCTTTGGGGAGAGACCCAGTACTTC.